The 24 T cell receptor beta chains in this list originate from one sample, sequenced in a study of T cell responses to AZD1222 COVID-19 vaccine. Assay used: immunoSEQ multiplex PCR; TCRdb lists only in-frame clones, some missing. The table lists about 130,000 clones, about 93% of them singletons, with approximately 7% in the top ten. The input for sequencing was peripheral blood, taken on day 0 of AZD1222 vaccination. The receptor set was obtained from an adult in good health.

This clone occurred a few times. This chain joins TRBV7-8 and TRBJ2-7, with TRBD2 identical over 10 bases. J gave up 5 bases and V 6 bases, and 7 bases lay outside the gene matches. The CDR3 has 14 amino acids. Germline lookup yields CDR1 SGHVS and CDR2 FQNEAQ. CDR3 DNA: TGTGCCAGCAGTCTCGGGACTAGCGTGGACGAGCAGTACTTC. Protein product: CASSLGTSVDEQYF.

V gene TRBV6-1 combines with J gene TRBJ1-3; D gene unclear. Germline loops: CDR1 MNHNS, CDR2 SASEGT. Trimming left V 0 bases short and J 3 bases short, with 9 bases between. The CDR3 runs 15 residues. CDR3 amino acids: CASSEATIIGNTIYF. Here the CDR3 DNA reads TGTGCCAGCAGTGAAGCTACCATAATTGGAAACACCATATATTTT.

The chain carries TRBV15 and TRBJ1-2; tentatively, D is TRBD1 (6 bases). CDR3 length equals 16 residues. From germline, CDR1 is LNHNV and CDR2 YYDKDF (reference sequence). The V and J ends lost 0 bases and 2 bases respectively, with 13 bases between them. CDR3 DNA sequence: TGTGCCACCAGCAGAGAGTTGTGGGGGGCGAACTATGGCTACACCTTC. As protein: CATSRELWGANYGYTF. The complete variable domain, with remaining parts taken from reference TRBV15 and TRBJ1-2, reads DAMVIQNPRYQVTQFGKPVTLSCSQTLNHNVMYWYQQKSSQAPKLLFHYYDKDFNNEADTPDNFQSRRPNTSFCFLDIRSPGLGDTAMYLCATSRELWGANYGYTFGSGTRLTVV.

This clone was seen once. V usage is TRBV27 and J usage is TRBJ1-1; possibly TRBD1 for D (5 bases). V lost 3 bases to trimming and J lost 4 bases, with 9 bases between them. This CDR3 region has 13 residues. Germline V CDR1 and CDR2: MNHEY, SMNVEV (reference sequence). CDR3 DNA sequence: TGTGCCAGCAGTTTCACCGGGACCACTGAAGCTTTCTTT. It yields the protein CASSFTGTTEAFF.

The J gene is TRBJ1-6, the V gene TRBV19; D unclear. Trimming removed 4 bases from V and 15 bases from J, with 13 bases in between. CDR1 is LNHDA and CDR2 is SQIVND in the germline V gene (reference sequence). The CDR3 sequence is 12 residues long. The DNA of the CDR3 is TGTGCCAGTAGTACGGGAATTCGGGACCTCCACTTT. Translating gives CASSTGIRDLHF.

Details on this clone: One junction end does not reproduce the germline sequence, and a read error may be involved. The chain couples TRBV10-1 to TRBJ2-1; D perhaps matches TRBD1 (7 bases). CDR3 length: 15 residues. Germline V CDR1 and CDR2: WNHNN, SYGVQD (reference sequence). The CDR3 spells CASIYGSDRRPGEVF. The CDR3 DNA is TGCGCCAGCATCTACGGTTCGGACAGGAGACCAGGGGAGGTCTTC.

The rearrangement uses TRBV6-5 and TRBJ1-2, with D perhaps matching TRBD1 (6 bases). Looked up from germline, CDR1 is MNHEY and CDR2 is SVGAGI. The CDR3 loop spans 13 amino acids. Trimming removed 7 bases at V and 4 bases at J, with 13 bases between. The CDR3 DNA follows: TGTGCCAGCAACTCACAGGGACTCTATGGCTACACCTTC. Its protein is CASNSQGLYGYTF.

The chain carries TRBV7-9 and TRBJ2-1, with D perhaps TRBD1 (6 bases). The CDR3 is 16 amino acids. CDR1 is SEHNR and CDR2 is FQNEAQ in the germline V gene (reference sequence). With 5 bases removed from V and 4 bases from J, the gap between germline ends came to 18 bases. CDR3 DNA: TGTGCCAGCAGCGCCAGAACAGGGTGGGGGTACAATGAGCAGTTCTTC. This sequence encodes CASSARTGWGYNEQFF.

The V call is TRBV7-9, the J call TRBJ2-5, with a possible D match to TRBD1 (6 bases). Per the germline V gene, CDR1 is SEHNR and CDR2 is FQNEAQ (reference sequence). V was shortened by 5 bases and J by 2 bases, with 12 bases between the two germline ends. The CDR3 sequence is 14 residues long. Here the CDR3 DNA reads TGTGCCAGCAGCCTTCGGACAGCTCAAGAGACCCAGTACTTC. Its translation: CASSLRTAQETQYF.

V usage is TRBV5-1 and J usage is TRBJ1-1; 7 bases fit TRBD1. The CDR3 loop spans 13 amino acids. The V gene's germline CDR1 is SGHRS and CDR2 YFSETQ. Trimming cost V 5 bases and J 3 bases; bases outside gene matches: 4. The CDR3 loop reads CASRRGTDTEAFF. For the CDR3, the DNA is TGCGCCAGCAGACGAGGGACAGACACTGAAGCTTTCTTT.

The chain uses TRBV9 and TRBJ1-2, with TRBD1 matching 8 bases. V was clipped by 0 bases and J by 6 bases; unmatched bases: 4. CDR1 SGDLS and CDR2 YYNGEE come from the germline V gene. CDR3 length equals 14 residues. In DNA, the CDR3 is TGTGCCAGCAGCGTAGTGGCAGGGGGCGATGGCTACACCTTC. This translates into CASSVVAGGDGYTF. Full variable domain (missing parts from reference TRBV9 and TRBJ1-2): DSGVTQTPKHLITATGQRVTLRCSPRSGDLSVYWYQQSLDQGLQFLIQYYNGEERAKGNILERFSAQQFPDLHSELNLSSLELGDSALYFCASSVVAGGDGYTFGSGTRLTVV.

V usage is TRBV7-9 and J usage is TRBJ2-3; D is possibly TRBD1 or TRBD2 (5 bases each). CDR1 is SEHNR, CDR2 FQNEAQ, per germline (reference sequence). The V end was cut by 1 base, the J end by 4 bases, with 12 bases between. The CDR3 loop spans 15 amino acids. The CDR3: CASSLGGVLADTQYF. In DNA, the CDR3 is TGTGCCAGCAGCTTAGGAGGGGTATTGGCAGATACGCAGTATTTT.

This sequence joins TRBV7-9 and TRBJ1-5; D ambiguous. CDR1 and CDR2 (germline): SEHNR, FQNEAQ (reference sequence). This CDR3 contains 14 residues. Trimming took 5 bases from V and 4 from J, leaving 12 bases between them. The CDR3 sequence: CASSRAAGNQPQHF. CDR3 sequence (DNA): TGTGCCAGCAGCAGGGCGGCTGGAAATCAGCCCCAGCATTTT. Full variable domain (outside the CDR3, taken from reference TRBV7-9 and TRBJ1-5): DTGVSQNPRHKITKRGQNVTFRCDPISEHNRLYWYRQTLGQGPEFLTYFQNEAQLEKSRLLSDRFSAERPKGSFSTLEIQRTEQGDSAMYLCASSRAAGNQPQHFGDGTRLSIL.

The chain employs TRBV2 and TRBJ1-4; no clear D. V lost 4 bases and J lost 8, with 17 bases in between. CDR3 length: 15 residues. CDR1 is SNHLY and CDR2 is FYNNEI in the germline V gene. CDR3 DNA: TGTGCCAGCAGTGCGTCGGGCTTAATTGGGGAAAAACTGTTTTTT. It is translated as CASSASGLIGEKLFF.

This chain connects TRBV14 to TRBJ2-7, with 7 bases identical to TRBD2. Germline loops: CDR1 SGHDN, CDR2 FVKESK. The J segment lost 2 bases and the V segment lost 0 bases, leaving 4 bases of the junction unmatched. The length of the CDR3 is 15 residues. The CDR3 DNA reads TGTGCCAGCAGCCAAGAGCCTAGCGGCCCCTACGAGCAGTACTTC. Translation gives CASSQEPSGPYEQYF.

The gene calls are TRBV7-2 and TRBJ2-5, with D possibly being TRBD2 (7 bases). The ends were cut back, 4 bases at V and 5 bases at J, with 14 bases in the middle. The germline V gene has CDR1 SGHTA and CDR2 FQGNSA. This CDR3 comprises 14 residues. The CDR3 nucleotides are TGTGCCAGCAGCTCTTCACAGGGAGGGGAGACCCAGTACTTC. It is translated as CASSSSQGGETQYF.

V usage is TRBV19 and J usage is TRBJ1-2; D gene unclear. The germline CDR1 and CDR2 sequences are LNHDA and SQIVND (reference sequence). The ends were cut back, 0 bases at V and 4 bases at J, with 9 bases in the middle. This CDR3 contains 14 residues. Written as DNA, the CDR3 is TGTGCCAGTAGTATAGAGGCCGGGGTCTATGGCTACACCTTC. Protein product: CASSIEAGVYGYTF. The whole variable domain, remainder taken from reference TRBV19 and TRBJ1-2, is DGGITQSPKYLFRKEGQNVTLSCEQNLNHDAMYWYRQDPGQGLRLIYYSQIVNDFQKGDIAEGYSVSREKKESFPLTVTSAQKNPTAFYLCASSIEAGVYGYTFGSGTRLTVV.

This chain links TRBV9 with TRBJ2-1, with D perhaps matching TRBD1 (5 bases). Germline-derived CDR1 and CDR2 are SGDLS and YYNGEE. The CDR3 spans 16 residues. V was shortened by 1 base and J by 7 bases, with 18 bases between the two germline ends. CDR3 sequence (DNA): TGTGCCAGCAGCGTAAATCCTCAGGGCCCCGAAAATGAGCAGTTCTTC. It yields the protein CASSVNPQGPENEQFF.

The chain has TRBV5-1 and TRBJ2-1, with TRBD2 matching 9 bases. CDR1 is SGHRS, CDR2 YFSETQ, per germline. CDR3 length: 17 residues. The J segment lost 1 base and the V segment lost 4 bases, leaving 9 bases of the junction unmatched. The DNA for the CDR3 is TGCGCCAGCAGCCTAAAACTAGCGGGTCTGTCCTACAATGAGCAGTTCTTC. This gives the protein CASSLKLAGLSYNEQFF.

This rearrangement joins TRBV27 to TRBJ2-1; TRBD2 agrees at 14 bases. V was clipped by 7 bases and J by 7 bases; unmatched bases: 9. This CDR3 comprises 16 residues. Germline loops: CDR1 MNHEY, CDR2 SMNVEV (reference sequence). The CDR3 here is CASILRTSGRPNEQFF. CDR3 DNA sequence: TGTGCCAGCATTCTTCGGACTAGCGGGAGGCCTAATGAGCAGTTCTTC.

This clone was seen a handful of times. This chain connects TRBV6-6 to TRBJ2-3, with D possibly being TRBD1 (7 bases). The V end was cut by 6 bases, the J end by 2 bases, with 12 bases between. The CDR3 sequence is 14 residues long. Germline V gene lookup returns CDR1 MNHNY and CDR2 SVGAGI (reference sequence). CDR3 sequence reads: CASREGANTDTQYF. CDR3 coding DNA: TGTGCCAGCAGGGAGGGGGCGAACACAGATACGCAGTATTTT.

This chain links TRBV4-2 with TRBJ2-2, with TRBD1 matching over 10 bases. Trimming took 2 bases from V and 5 from J; bases not matched to a gene: 2. CDR3 length: 15 amino acids. Germline CDR1 reads LGHNA; CDR2 reads YNFKEQ. CDR3 region: CASSQWDRGTGELFF. In DNA form, the CDR3 reads TGTGCCAGCAGCCAATGGGACAGGGGTACCGGGGAGCTGTTTTTT.

In DNA form, the CDR3 reads TGTGCCAGCAGCTCTTTGAAACCGGGACTAGCGCGATCCTACGAGCAGTACTTC. Translating gives CASSSLKPGLARSYEQYF. The chain joins TRBV11-2 to TRBJ2-7; 10 nucleotides match TRBD2. CDR1 and CDR2 from the germline V gene are SGHAT and FQNNGV. V was pared by 4 bases and J by 1 base, with 13 bases of the junction left unmatched. The CDR3 is made up of 18 amino acids. Looking up the rest from reference TRBV11-2 and TRBJ2-7 gives the full variable domain: EAGVAQSPRYKIIEKRQSVAFWCNPISGHATLYWYQQILGQGPKLLIQFQNNGVVDDSQLPKDRFSAERLKGVDSTLKIQPAKLEDSAVYLCASSSLKPGLARSYEQYFGPGTRLTVT.

The CDR3 protein is CASSDPLVNTEAFF. The DNA for the CDR3 is TGTGCCAGCAGTGACCCCCTCGTGAACACTGAAGCTTTCTTT. V and J are TRBV2 and TRBJ1-1; no clear D gene. This CDR3 is built from 14 residues. The V gene's germline CDR1 is SNHLY and CDR2 FYNNEI. Deletions cut 3 bases from V and 0 bases from J, with 8 bases between.